This T cell receptor (beta chain) was documented in a study of graft-versus-host responses after intestinal transplantation. Turning to the study itself: The recipients all started with anti-thymocyte globulin induction and then took tacrolimus and steroids for 2 to 3 years. Findings and caveats of the study: GvH clonotypes were identified within recipient marrow, with a subset emerging first in ileum or blood. Individuals carrying graft-donor T cell macrochimerism showed high graft-versus-host to host-versus-graft clonal ratios in allografts.

Profiled with immunoSEQ multiplex PCR; TCRdb holds only in-frame clones, not every one. The repertoire holds fewer than 45,000 clones, with 91% as singletons. The V end lost 1 base, the J end lost 6 bases, and 6 bases lay between the germline ends. The germline V gene has CDR1 SNHLY and CDR2 FYNNEI. The CDR3 length is 13 residues. A remark on this clone: Its matching antigen is unknown.

This chain joins TRBV2 and TRBJ2-2; D possibly corresponds to TRBD1 (6 bases). Sample: PBMCs, taken 524 days after transplant. This TCR came from a human patient who received an intestinal transplant, so some T cells may come from the graft donor. The CDR3 here is CASSEDRAGELFF. The CDR3, as DNA: TGTGCCAGCAGTGAAGACAGGGCCGGGGAGCTGTTTTTT.